This T cell receptor beta chain originates from a study of shared clonotypes between healthy human individuals. Generated by immunoSEQ multiplex PCR, the TCRdb table keeps only in-frame clones and is missing some. The profile shows about 1.5 million clones, 95% to 99% of them singletons. Germline-derived CDR1 and CDR2 are PRHDT and FYEKMQ (reference sequence). This CDR3 region has 15 residues. Unmatched junction bases numbered 8, after V lost 6 bases and J lost 6 bases. The genes are TRBV13 and TRBJ2-2, with 9 bases aligning to TRBD2. The sequence came from a man aged 30-40 years in good health. The sequenced sample consisted of naive CD4+ T cells sorted from blood. Subset indicated: CD45RA+ positively selected. CDR3: CASRQGGRDPGELFF. The CDR3, as DNA: TGTGCCAGCAGGCAGGGCGGGAGGGATCCCGGGGAGCTGTTTTTT.